The TCR beta chain under discussion was sequenced for a study of CD8 T cells in ankylosing spondylitis. This clonotype was seen only a few times. Its antigen remains unknown. Study conclusions and caveats: Clones linked to disease were reported to show significant enrichment in matched ankylosing spondylitis synovial fluid. Clones linked to the disease showed a CD8+ phenotype. They occurred at relatively low frequencies in peripheral blood. Ankylosing spondylitis blood appeared to be characterized by a TCR beta motif of eight highly homologous variants. In the blood and synovial fluid of reactive arthritis, some motif variants had been previously reported.

Germline CDR1 reads GTSNPN; CDR2 reads SVGIG (reference sequence). J was trimmed by 1 base and V by 3 bases; bases with no gene match: 9. The CDR3 is 16 residues long. Quantitative 5'-RACE with molecular barcodes was used to make the TCR beta libraries. TCRdb reprocessed the 5' RACE reads via MiXCR and lists one record per CDR3 protein. The data show under 850,000 distinct CDR3 sequences, with about 20% seen just once and about 20% held by the top ten. The rearrangement links TRBV30 to TRBJ2-3, with 8 bases that match TRBD1. Sequencing input: blood, either unsorted or a sorted T cell fraction (not recorded which). This sequence was found in a male donor with ankylosing spondylitis. CDR3 nucleotides: TGTGCCTGGAGCCCACCAGGGGGCTGGGGCACAGATACGCAGTATTTT. Residues: CAWSPPGGWGTDTQYF.